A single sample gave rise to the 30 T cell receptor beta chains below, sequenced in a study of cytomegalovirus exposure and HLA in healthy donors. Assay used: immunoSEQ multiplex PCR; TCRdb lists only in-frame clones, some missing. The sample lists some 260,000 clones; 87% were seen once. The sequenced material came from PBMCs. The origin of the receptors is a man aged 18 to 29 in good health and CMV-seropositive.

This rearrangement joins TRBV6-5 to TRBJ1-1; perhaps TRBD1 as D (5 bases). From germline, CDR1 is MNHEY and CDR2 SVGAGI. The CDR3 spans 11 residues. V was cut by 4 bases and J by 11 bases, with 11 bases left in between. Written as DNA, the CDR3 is TGTGCCAGCAGTTCCCCCGGGGCGGCTTTCTTT. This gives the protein CASSSPGAAFF.

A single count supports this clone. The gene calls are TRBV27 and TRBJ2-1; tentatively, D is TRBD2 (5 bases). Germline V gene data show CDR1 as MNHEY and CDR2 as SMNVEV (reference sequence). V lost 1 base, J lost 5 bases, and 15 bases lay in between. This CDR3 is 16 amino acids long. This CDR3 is CASSLFRLALNNEQFF. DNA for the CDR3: TGTGCCAGCAGTTTATTTCGGCTAGCCCTGAACAATGAGCAGTTCTTC.

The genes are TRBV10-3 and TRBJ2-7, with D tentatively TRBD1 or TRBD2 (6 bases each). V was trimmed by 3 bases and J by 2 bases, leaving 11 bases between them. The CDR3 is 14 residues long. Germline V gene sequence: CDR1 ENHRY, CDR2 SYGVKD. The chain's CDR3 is CAISEEGGAYEQYF. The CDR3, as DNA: TGTGCCATCAGTGAAGAGGGGGGCGCCTACGAGCAGTACTTC.

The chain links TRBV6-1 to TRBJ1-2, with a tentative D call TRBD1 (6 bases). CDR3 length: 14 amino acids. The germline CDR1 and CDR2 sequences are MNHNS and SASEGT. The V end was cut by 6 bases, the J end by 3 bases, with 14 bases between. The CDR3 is CASSYRDIDYGYTF. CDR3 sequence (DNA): TGTGCCAGCAGCTACAGGGACATCGACTATGGCTACACCTTC.

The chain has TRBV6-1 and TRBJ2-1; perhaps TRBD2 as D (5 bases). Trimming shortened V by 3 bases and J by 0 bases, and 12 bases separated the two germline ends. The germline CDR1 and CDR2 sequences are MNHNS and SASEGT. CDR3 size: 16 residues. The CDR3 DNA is TGTGCCAGCAGTGATAACAGCGGAGGCTCCTACAATGAGCAGTTCTTC. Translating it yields CASSDNSGGSYNEQFF.

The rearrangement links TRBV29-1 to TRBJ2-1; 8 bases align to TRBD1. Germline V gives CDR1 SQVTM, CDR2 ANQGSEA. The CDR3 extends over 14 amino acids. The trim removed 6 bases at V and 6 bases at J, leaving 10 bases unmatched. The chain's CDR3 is CSVNRDRSSNEQFF. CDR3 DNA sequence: TGCAGCGTGAACCGGGACAGGAGCTCCAATGAGCAGTTCTTC.

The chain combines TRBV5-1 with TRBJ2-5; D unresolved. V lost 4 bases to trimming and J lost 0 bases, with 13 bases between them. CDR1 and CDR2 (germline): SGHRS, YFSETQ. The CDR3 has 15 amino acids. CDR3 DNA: TGCGCCAGCAGCCCGTCCCCCCTGTACCAAGAGACCCAGTACTTC. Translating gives CASSPSPLYQETQYF.

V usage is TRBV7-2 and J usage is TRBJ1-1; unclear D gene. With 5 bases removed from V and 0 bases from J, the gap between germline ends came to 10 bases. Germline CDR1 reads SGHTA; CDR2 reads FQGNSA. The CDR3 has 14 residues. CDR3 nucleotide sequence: TGTGCCAGCAGCCCTCGGGCCCTGAACACTGAAGCTTTCTTT. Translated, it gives CASSPRALNTEAFF.

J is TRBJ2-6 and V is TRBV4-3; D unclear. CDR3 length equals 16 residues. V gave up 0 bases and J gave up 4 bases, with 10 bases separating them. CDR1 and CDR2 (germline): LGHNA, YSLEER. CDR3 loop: CASSQERALGANVLTF. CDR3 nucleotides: TGCGCCAGCAGCCAAGAACGGGCATTAGGGGCCAACGTCCTGACTTTC.

CDR3 amino acids: CASSLARTGSNTGELFF. CDR3 nucleotides: TGCGCCAGCAGCTTGGCCAGGACAGGGTCGAACACCGGGGAGCTGTTTTTT. The rearrangement joins TRBV5-1 to TRBJ2-2; 8 bases align to TRBD1. Germline lookup yields CDR1 SGHRS and CDR2 YFSETQ. This CDR3 contains 17 residues. V gave up 0 bases and J gave up 0 bases; unmatched junction bases: 4. The variable domain in full, with the rest retrieved from reference TRBV5-1 and TRBJ2-2, is KAGVTQTPRYLIKTRGQQVTLSCSPISGHRSVSWYQQTPGQGLQFLFEYFSETQRNKGNFPGRFSGRQFSNSRSEMNVSTLELGDSALYLCASSLARTGSNTGELFFGEGSRLTVL.

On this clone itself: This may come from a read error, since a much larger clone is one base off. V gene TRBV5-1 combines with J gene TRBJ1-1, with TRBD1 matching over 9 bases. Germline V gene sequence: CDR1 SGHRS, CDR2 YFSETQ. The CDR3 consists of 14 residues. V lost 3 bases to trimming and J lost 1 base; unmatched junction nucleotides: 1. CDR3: CASSWGQGNTEAFF. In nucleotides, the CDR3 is TGCGCCAGCAGCTGGGGACAGGGGAACACTGAAGCTTTCTTT. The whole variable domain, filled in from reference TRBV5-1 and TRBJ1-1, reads KAGVTQTPRYLIKTRGQQVTLSCSPISGHRSVSWYQQTPGQGLQFLFEYFSETQRNKGNFPGRFSGRQFSNSRSEMNVSTLELGDSALYLCASSWGQGNTEAFFGQGTRLTVV.

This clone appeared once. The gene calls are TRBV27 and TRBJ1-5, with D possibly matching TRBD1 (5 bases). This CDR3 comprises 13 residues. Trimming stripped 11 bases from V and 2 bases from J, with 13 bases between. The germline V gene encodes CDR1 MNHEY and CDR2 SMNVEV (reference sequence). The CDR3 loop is CAYGAGRNQPQHF. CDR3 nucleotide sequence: TGTGCCTATGGGGCGGGGCGCAATCAGCCCCAGCATTTT.

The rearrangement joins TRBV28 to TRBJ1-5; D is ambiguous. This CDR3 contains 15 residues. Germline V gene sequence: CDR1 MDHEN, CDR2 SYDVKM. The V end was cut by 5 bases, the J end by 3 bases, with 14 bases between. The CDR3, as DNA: TGTGCCAGCAGTCCCTATGGGGTCAACAATCAGCCCCAGCATTTT. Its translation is CASSPYGVNNQPQHF.

The CDR3 spells CASSRLAGGGETQYF. CDR3 in DNA: TGTGCCAGCAGTCGACTAGCGGGAGGGGGAGAGACCCAGTACTTC. The chain uses TRBV6-1 and TRBJ2-5; TRBD2 aligns across 14 bases. The germline V gene has CDR1 MNHNS and CDR2 SASEGT. This CDR3 region has 15 residues. Trimming took 5 bases from V and 4 from J; bases not matched to a gene: 3.

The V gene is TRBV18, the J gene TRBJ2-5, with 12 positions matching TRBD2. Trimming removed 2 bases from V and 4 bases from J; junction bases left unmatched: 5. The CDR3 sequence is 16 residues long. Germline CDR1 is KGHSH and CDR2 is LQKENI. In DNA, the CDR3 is TGTGCCAGCTCACCAGGAGGGACTAGCGGGCGAGAGACCCAGTACTTC. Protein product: CASSPGGTSGRETQYF.

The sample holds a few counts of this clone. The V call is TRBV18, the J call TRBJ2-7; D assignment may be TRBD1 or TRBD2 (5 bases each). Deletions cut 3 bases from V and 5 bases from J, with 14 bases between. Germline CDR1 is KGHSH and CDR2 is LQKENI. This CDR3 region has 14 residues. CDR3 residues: CASSPGTRANEQYF. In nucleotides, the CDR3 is TGTGCCAGCTCACCGGGGACGCGGGCAAACGAGCAGTACTTC.

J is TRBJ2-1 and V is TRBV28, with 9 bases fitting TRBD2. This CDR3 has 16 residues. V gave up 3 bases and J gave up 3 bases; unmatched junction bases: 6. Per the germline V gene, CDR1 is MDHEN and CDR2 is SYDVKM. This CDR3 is CASSLASGRFYNEQFF. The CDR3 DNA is TGTGCCAGCAGTTTGGCCAGCGGGAGGTTCTACAATGAGCAGTTCTTC. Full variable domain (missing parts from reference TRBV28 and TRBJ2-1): DVKVTQSSRYLVKRTGEKVFLECVQDMDHENMFWYRQDPGLGLRLIYFSYDVKMKEKGDIPEGYSVSREKKERFSLILESASTNQTSMYLCASSLASGRFYNEQFFGPGTRLTVL.

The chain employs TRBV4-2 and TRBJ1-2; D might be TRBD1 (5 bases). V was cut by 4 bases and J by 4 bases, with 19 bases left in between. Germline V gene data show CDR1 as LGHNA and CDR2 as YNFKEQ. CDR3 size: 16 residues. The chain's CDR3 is CASSPRWQGNFYGYTF. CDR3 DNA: TGTGCCAGCAGCCCCAGGTGGCAGGGAAACTTCTATGGCTACACCTTC.

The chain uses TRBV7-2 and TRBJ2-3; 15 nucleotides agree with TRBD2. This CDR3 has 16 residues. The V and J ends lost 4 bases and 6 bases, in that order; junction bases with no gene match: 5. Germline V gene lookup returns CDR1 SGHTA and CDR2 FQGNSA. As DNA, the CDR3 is TGTGCCAGCAGCTCTGGACTAGCGGGAGGGGGGGATACGCAGTATTTT. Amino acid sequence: CASSSGLAGGGDTQYF.

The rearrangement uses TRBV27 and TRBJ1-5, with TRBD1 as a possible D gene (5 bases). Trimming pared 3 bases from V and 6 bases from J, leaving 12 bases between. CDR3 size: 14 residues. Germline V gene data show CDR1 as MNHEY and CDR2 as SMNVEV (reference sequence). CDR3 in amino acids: CASSFQGNGQPQHF. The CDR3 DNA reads TGTGCCAGCAGTTTTCAGGGAAACGGTCAGCCCCAGCATTTT.

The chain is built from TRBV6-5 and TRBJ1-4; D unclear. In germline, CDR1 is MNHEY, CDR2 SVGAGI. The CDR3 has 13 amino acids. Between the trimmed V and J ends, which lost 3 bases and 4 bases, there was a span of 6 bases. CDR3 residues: CASSYGVNEKLFF. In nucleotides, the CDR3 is TGTGCCAGCAGTTATGGGGTTAATGAAAAACTGTTTTTT.

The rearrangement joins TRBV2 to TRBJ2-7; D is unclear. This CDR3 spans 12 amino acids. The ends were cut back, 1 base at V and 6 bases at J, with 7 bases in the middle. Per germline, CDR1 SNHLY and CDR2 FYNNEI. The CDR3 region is CASSEEGSEQYF. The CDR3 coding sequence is TGTGCCAGCAGTGAAGAGGGTTCCGAGCAGTACTTC.

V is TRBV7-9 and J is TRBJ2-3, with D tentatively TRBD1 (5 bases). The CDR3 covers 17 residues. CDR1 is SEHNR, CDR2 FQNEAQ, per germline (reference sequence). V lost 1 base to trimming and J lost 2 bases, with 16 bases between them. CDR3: CASSLGPRAGLTDTQYF. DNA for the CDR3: TGTGCCAGCAGCTTAGGCCCCAGGGCCGGCCTCACAGATACGCAGTATTTT.

This chain's CDR3 is CASSDRAGEEKLFF. The CDR3 DNA reads TGTGCCAGCAGCGACAGGGCGGGTGAAGAAAAACTGTTTTTT. The gene calls are TRBV7-9 and TRBJ1-4; 7 nucleotides match TRBD1. This CDR3 spans 14 amino acids. In germline, CDR1 is SEHNR, CDR2 FQNEAQ (reference sequence). Germline trimming cut 5 bases from V and 8 bases from J; bases unmatched to any gene: 8.

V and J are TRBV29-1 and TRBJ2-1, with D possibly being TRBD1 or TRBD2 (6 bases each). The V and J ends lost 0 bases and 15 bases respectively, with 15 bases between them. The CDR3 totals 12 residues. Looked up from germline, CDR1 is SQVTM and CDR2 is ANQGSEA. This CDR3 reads CSVEEGGSLRFF. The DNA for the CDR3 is TGCAGCGTTGAAGAGGGGGGCAGCCTAAGGTTCTTC.

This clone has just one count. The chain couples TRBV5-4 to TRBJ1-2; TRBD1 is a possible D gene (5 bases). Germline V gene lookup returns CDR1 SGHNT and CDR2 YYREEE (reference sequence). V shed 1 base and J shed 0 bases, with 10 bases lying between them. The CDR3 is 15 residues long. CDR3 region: CASSLSQGANYGYTF. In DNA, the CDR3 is TGTGCCAGCAGCTTGTCGCAGGGAGCTAACTATGGCTACACCTTC.

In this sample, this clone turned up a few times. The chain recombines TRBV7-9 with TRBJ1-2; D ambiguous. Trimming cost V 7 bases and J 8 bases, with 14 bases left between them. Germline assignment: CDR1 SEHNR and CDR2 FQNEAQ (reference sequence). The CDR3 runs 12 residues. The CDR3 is CASTLLGQGYTF. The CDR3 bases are TGTGCCAGCACCCTACTTGGGCAAGGCTACACCTTC. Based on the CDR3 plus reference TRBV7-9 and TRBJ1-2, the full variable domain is DTGVSQNPRHKITKRGQNVTFRCDPISEHNRLYWYRQTLGQGPEFLTYFQNEAQLEKSRLLSDRFSAERPKGSFSTLEIQRTEQGDSAMYLCASTLLGQGYTFGSGTRLTVV.

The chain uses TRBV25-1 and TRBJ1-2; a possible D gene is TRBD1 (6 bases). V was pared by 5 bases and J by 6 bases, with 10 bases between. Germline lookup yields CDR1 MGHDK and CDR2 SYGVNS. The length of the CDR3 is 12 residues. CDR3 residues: CASSSAGDGYTF. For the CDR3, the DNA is TGTGCCAGCAGTTCGGCAGGGGATGGCTACACCTTC.

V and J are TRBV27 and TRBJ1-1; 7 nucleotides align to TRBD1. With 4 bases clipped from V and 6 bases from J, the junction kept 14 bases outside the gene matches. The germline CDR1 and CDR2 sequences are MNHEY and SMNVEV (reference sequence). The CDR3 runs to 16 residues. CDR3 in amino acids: CASSSTITGVLAEAFF. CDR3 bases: TGTGCCAGCAGTTCCACAATCACAGGGGTTTTGGCTGAAGCTTTCTTT.

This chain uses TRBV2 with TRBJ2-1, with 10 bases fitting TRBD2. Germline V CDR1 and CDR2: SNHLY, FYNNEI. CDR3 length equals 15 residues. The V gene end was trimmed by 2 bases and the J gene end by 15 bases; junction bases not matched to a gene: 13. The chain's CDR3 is CASSESLAGGVGPFF. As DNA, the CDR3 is TGTGCCAGCAGTGAATCTTTAGCGGGGGGTGTGGGGCCGTTCTTC.